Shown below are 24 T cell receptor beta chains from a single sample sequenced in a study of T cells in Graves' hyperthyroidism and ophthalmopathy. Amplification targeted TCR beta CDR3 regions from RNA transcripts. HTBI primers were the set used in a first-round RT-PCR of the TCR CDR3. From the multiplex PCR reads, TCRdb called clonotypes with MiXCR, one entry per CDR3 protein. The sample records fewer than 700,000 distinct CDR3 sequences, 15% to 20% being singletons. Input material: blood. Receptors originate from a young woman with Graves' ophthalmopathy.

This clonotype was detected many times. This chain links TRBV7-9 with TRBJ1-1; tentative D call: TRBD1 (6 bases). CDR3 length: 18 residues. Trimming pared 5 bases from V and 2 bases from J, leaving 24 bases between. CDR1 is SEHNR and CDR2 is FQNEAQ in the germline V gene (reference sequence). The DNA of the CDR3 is TGTGCCAGCAGCATCACCCAGATTGACAGGCTCGATAACACTGAAGCTTTCTTT. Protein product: CASSITQIDRLDNTEAFF.

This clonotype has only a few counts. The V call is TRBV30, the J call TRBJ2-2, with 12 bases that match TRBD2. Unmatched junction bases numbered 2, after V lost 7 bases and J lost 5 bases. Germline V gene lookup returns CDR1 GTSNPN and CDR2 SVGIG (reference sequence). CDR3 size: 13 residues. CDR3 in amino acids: CALTSGGTGELFF. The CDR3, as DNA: TGTGCCTTGACTAGCGGGGGAACCGGGGAGCTGTTTTTT.

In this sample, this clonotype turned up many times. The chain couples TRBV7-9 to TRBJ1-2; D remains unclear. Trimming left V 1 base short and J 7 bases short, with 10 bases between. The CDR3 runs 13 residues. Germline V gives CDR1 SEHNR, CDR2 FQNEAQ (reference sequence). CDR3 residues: CASSLVGTGGYTF. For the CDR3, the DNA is TGTGCCAGCAGCTTAGTCGGAACGGGTGGCTACACCTTC.

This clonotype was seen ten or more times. The CDR3 region is CASSGTGTPISEQYF. CDR3 in DNA: TGTGCCAGCAGTGGAACCGGGACACCCATCTCCGAGCAGTACTTC. The V gene is TRBV6-1, the J gene TRBJ2-7, with a weak D call TRBD1 (6 bases). Germline CDR1 and CDR2: MNHNS and SASEGT. V was cut by 4 bases and J by 6 bases, with 19 bases left in between. The CDR3 has 15 residues.

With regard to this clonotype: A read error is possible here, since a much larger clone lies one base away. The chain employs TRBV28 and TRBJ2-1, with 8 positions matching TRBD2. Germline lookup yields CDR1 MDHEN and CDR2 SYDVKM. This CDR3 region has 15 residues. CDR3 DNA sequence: TGTGCCGGCAGAATTAGCGGGGCGAGGTACAATGAGCAGTTCTTC. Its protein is CAGRISGARYNEQFF.

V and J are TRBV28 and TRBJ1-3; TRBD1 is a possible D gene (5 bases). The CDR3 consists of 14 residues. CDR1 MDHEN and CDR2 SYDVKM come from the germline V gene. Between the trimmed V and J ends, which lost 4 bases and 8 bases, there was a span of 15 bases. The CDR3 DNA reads TGTGCCAGCAGTTCTCAGGGAGAGAGTGACACCATATATTTT. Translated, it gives CASSSQGESDTIYF. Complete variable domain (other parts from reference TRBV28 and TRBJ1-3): DVKVTQSSRYLVKRTGEKVFLECVQDMDHENMFWYRQDPGLGLRLIYFSYDVKMKEKGDIPEGYSVSREKKERFSLILESASTNQTSMYLCASSSQGESDTIYFGEGSWLTVV.

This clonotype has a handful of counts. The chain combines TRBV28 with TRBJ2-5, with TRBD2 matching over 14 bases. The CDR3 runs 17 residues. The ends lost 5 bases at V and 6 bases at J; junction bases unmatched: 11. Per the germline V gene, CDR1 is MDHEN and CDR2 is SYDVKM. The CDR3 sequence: CASSPSPGLAGEKTQYF. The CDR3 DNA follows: TGTGCCAGCAGTCCTTCACCGGGACTAGCGGGAGAGAAGACCCAGTACTTC.

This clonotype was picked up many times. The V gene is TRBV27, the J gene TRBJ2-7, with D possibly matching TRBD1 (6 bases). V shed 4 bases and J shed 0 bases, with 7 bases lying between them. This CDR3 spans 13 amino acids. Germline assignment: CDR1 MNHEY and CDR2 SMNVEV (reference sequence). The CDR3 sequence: CASSSGASYEQYF. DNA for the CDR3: TGTGCCAGCAGTTCAGGGGCCTCCTACGAGCAGTACTTC.

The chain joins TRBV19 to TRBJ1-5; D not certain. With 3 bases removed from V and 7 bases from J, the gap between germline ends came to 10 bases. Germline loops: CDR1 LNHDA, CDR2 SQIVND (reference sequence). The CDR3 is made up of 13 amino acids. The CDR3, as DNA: TGTGCCAGTAGTATCGGTGGAAGGCAGCCCCAGCATTTT. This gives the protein CASSIGGRQPQHF.

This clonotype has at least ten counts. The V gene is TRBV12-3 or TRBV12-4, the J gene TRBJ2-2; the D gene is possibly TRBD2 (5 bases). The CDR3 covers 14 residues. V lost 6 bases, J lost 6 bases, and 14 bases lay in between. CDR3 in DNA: TGTGCCAGCAGCCCCCTAGGGCGGGCCGGGGAGCTGTTTTTT. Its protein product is CASSPLGRAGELFF.

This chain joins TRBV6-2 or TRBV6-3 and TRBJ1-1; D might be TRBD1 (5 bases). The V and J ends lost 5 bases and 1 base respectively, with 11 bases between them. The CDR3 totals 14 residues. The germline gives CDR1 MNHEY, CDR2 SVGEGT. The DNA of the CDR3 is TGTGCCAGCAGTACCCGGGACCGGAACACTGAAGCTTTCTTT. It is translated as CASSTRDRNTEAFF.

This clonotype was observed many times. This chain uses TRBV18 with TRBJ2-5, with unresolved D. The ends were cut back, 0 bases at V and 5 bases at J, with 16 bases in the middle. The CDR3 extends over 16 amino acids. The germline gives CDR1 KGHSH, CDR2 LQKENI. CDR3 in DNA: TGTGCCAGCTCACCACCGGTTCCAGTGCCAGAGGAGACCCAGTACTTC. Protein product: CASSPPVPVPEETQYF. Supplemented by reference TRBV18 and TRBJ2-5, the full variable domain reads NAGVMQNPRHLVRRRGQEARLRCSPMKGHSHVYWYRQLPEEGLKFMVYLQKENIIDESGMPKERFSAEFPKEGPSILRIQQVVRGDSAAYFCASSPPVPVPEETQYFGPGTRLLVL.

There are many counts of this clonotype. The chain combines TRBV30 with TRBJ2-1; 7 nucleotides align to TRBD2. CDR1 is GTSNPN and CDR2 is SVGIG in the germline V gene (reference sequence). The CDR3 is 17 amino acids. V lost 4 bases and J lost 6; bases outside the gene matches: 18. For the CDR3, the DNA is TGTGCCTGGACCCCTTGGGTGGGGGGGACCTCCATCAATGAGCAGTTCTTC. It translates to CAWTPWVGGTSINEQFF.

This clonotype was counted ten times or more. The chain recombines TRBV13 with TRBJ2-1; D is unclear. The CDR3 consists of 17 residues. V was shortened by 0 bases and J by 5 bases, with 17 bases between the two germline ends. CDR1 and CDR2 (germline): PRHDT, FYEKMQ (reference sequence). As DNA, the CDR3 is TGTGCCAGCAGCTTAGGGTGGGGTCGGGCCGCGAACAATGAGCAGTTCTTC. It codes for CASSLGWGRAANNEQFF.

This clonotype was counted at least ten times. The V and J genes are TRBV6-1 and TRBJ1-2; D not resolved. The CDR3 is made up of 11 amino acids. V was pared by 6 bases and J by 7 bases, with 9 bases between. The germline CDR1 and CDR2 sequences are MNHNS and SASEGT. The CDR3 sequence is CASSPRPGYTF. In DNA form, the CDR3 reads TGTGCCAGCAGCCCTCGTCCTGGCTACACCTTC.

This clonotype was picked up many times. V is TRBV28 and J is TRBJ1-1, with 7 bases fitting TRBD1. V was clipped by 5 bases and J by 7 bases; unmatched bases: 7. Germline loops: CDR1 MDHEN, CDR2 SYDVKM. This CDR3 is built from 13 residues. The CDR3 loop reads CASSQSGQLEAFF. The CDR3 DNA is TGTGCCAGCAGTCAATCGGGACAGCTTGAAGCTTTCTTT.

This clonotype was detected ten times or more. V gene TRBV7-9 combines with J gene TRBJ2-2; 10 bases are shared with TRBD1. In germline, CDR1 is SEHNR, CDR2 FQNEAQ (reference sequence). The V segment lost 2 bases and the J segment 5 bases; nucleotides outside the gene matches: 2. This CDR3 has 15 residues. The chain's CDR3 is CASSLRTGGTGELFF. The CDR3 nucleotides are TGTGCCAGCAGCTTAAGGACAGGGGGAACCGGGGAGCTGTTTTTT.

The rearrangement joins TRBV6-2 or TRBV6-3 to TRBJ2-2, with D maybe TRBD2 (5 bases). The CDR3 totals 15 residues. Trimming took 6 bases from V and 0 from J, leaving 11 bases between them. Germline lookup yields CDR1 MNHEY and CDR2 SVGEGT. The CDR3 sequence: CASRLLASNTGELFF. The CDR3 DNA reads TGTGCCAGCAGGCTCCTAGCTTCGAACACCGGGGAGCTGTTTTTT.

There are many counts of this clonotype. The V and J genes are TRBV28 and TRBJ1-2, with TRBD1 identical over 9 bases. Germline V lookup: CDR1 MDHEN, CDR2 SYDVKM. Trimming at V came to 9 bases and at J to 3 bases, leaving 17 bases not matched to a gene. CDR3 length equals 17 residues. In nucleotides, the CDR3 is TGTGCCAGTCTCTTGGGGACAGGGCATATGTTGGACTATGGCTACACCTTC. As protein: CASLLGTGHMLDYGYTF.

CDR3 loop: CASSAGTGVVSYEQYF. DNA for the CDR3: TGTGCCAGCAGCGCGGGAACAGGGGTCGTCTCCTACGAGCAGTACTTC. The genes are TRBV9 and TRBJ2-7; TRBD1 agrees at 7 bases. V gave up 3 bases and J gave up 0 bases; unmatched junction bases: 9. The CDR3 runs to 16 residues. Germline assignment: CDR1 SGDLS and CDR2 YYNGEE.

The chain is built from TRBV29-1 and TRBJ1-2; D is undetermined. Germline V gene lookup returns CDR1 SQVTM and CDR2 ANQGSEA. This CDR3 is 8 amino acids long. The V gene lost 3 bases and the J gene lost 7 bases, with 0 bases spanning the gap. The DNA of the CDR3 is TGCAGCGTTGATGGCTACACCTTC. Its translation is CSVDGYTF.

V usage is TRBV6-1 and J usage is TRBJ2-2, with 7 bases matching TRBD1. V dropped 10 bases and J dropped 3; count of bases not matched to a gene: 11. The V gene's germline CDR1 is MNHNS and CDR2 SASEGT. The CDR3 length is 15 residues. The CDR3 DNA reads TGTGCCATCTGGGTTGTGGGGACAGACACCGGGGAGCTGTTTTTT. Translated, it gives CAIWVVGTDTGELFF.

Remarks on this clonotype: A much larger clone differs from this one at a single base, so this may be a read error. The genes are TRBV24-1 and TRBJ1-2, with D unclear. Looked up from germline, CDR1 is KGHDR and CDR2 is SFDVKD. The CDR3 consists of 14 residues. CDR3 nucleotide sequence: TGTGCCACCGGTGATGACCCGCCTAACTATGGCTACACCTTC. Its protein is CATGDDPPNYGYTF.

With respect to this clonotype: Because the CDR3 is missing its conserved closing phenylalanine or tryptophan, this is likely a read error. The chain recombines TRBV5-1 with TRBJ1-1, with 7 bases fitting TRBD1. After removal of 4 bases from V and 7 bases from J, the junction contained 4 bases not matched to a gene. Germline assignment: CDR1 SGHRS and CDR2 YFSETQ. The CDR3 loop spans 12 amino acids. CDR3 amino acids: CASSRRDSEAFL. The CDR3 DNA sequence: TGCGCCAGCAGCCGCCGGGACAGTGAAGCTTTCCTT.